This passage covers 31 T cell receptor beta chains from one sample sequenced in a study of T cell responses to AZD1222 COVID-19 vaccine. TCRdb's copy holds only in-frame clones and misses some; the assay was immunoSEQ multiplex PCR. The sample carries some 150,000 clones, about 92% recorded once. The specimen comprised peripheral blood, sampled on day 0 of AZD1222 vaccination. These receptors were obtained from an adult in good health.

The genes are TRBV27 and TRBJ1-2; no reliable D call. The CDR3 has 14 amino acids. Germline CDR1 MNHEY, CDR2 SMNVEV (reference sequence). V lost 6 bases, J lost 5 bases, and 16 bases lay in between. The CDR3 spells CASRRVETEYGYTF. CDR3 DNA: TGTGCCAGCAGACGTGTGGAAACCGAGTATGGCTACACCTTC.

The chain employs TRBV7-7 and TRBJ2-5, with 11 nucleotides matching TRBD2. The J segment lost 4 bases and the V segment lost 3 bases, leaving 4 bases of the junction unmatched. The CDR3 covers 15 residues. In germline, CDR1 is SSHAT, CDR2 FNYEAQ (reference sequence). The CDR3 region is CASSFQLAGVETQYF. Here the CDR3 DNA reads TGTGCCAGCAGCTTTCAACTAGCGGGGGTAGAGACCCAGTACTTC.

The rearrangement uses TRBV12-3 or TRBV12-4 and TRBJ1-1; TRBD1 is a possible D gene (6 bases). V was shortened by 3 bases and J by 3 bases, with 8 bases between the two germline ends. The CDR3 length is 13 residues. CDR3 nucleotide sequence: TGTGCCAGCAGTTTGAACAGGGACACTGAAGCTTTCTTT. It specifies CASSLNRDTEAFF.

V gene TRBV5-1 combines with J gene TRBJ2-5; TRBD1 matches 11 bases. The trim removed 6 bases at V and 5 bases at J, leaving 9 bases unmatched. The CDR3 consists of 15 residues. Germline V gene data show CDR1 as SGHRS and CDR2 as YFSETQ. CDR3 region: CASTLRTGGQETQYF. The CDR3 region has the DNA TGCGCCAGCACCCTCCGGACAGGGGGCCAGGAGACCCAGTACTTC.

This chain joins TRBV10-3 and TRBJ2-7, with no clear D. The length of the CDR3 is 14 residues. The V gene lost 2 bases and the J gene lost 6 bases, with 14 bases spanning the gap. Per germline, CDR1 ENHRY and CDR2 SYGVKD. The CDR3: CAISEAYQASEQYF. CDR3 in DNA: TGTGCCATCAGTGAGGCCTATCAAGCGAGCGAGCAGTACTTC.

V and J are TRBV29-1 and TRBJ1-1; 8 bases map to TRBD1. Germline V lookup: CDR1 SQVTM, CDR2 ANQGSEA. This CDR3 is 13 amino acids long. The ends lost 7 bases at V and 5 bases at J; junction bases unmatched: 9. The CDR3 reads CSGLGTGGTEAFF. The CDR3 bases are TGCAGCGGCCTTGGTACAGGGGGAACTGAAGCTTTCTTT.

This sequence joins TRBV7-9 and TRBJ2-5; 8 nucleotides align to TRBD1. The CDR3 totals 15 residues. CDR1 SEHNR and CDR2 FQNEAQ come from the germline V gene (reference sequence). V was clipped by 1 base and J by 5 bases; unmatched bases: 6. The CDR3: CASSLGTGGRETQYF. In DNA form, the CDR3 reads TGTGCCAGCAGCTTAGGCACAGGGGGGAGGGAGACCCAGTACTTC.

This chain joins TRBV11-2 and TRBJ2-5; D unresolved. CDR1 SGHAT and CDR2 FQNNGV come from the germline V gene. The CDR3 totals 16 residues. Trimming removed 2 bases from V and 4 bases from J, with 17 bases in between. In DNA form, the CDR3 reads TGTGCCAGCAGCTTAACCCCCAGCGTCCAGAGAGAGACCCAGTACTTC. This codes for CASSLTPSVQRETQYF.

CDR3 in amino acids: CASRTGLAGRNEQFF. For the CDR3, the DNA is TGTGCCAGCAGAACCGGACTAGCGGGACGTAATGAGCAGTTCTTC. This chain joins TRBV5-8 and TRBJ2-1, with 12 bases lining up with TRBD2. This CDR3 is built from 15 residues. From germline, CDR1 is SGHTS and CDR2 YDEGEE. The J segment lost 7 bases and the V segment lost 5 bases, leaving 7 bases of the junction unmatched. The complete variable domain, with remaining parts taken from reference TRBV5-8 and TRBJ2-1, reads EAGVTQSPTHLIKTRGQQATLRCSPISGHTSVYWYQQALGLGLQFLLWYDEGEERNRGNFPPRFSGRQFPNYSSELNVNALELEDSALYLCASRTGLAGRNEQFFGPGTRLTVL.

The V call is TRBV9, the J call TRBJ2-1; TRBD2 agrees at 10 bases. This CDR3 is built from 19 residues. V was clipped by 3 bases and J by 0 bases; unmatched bases: 12. In germline, CDR1 is SGDLS, CDR2 YYNGEE. CDR3 DNA: TGTGCCAGCAGCGCCGGAGCGGGAGGGTACCTGAGCTCCTACAATGAGCAGTTCTTC. Its translation is CASSAGAGGYLSSYNEQFF. Variable domain in full (rest from reference TRBV9 and TRBJ2-1): DSGVTQTPKHLITATGQRVTLRCSPRSGDLSVYWYQQSLDQGLQFLIQYYNGEERAKGNILERFSAQQFPDLHSELNLSSLELGDSALYFCASSAGAGGYLSSYNEQFFGPGTRLTVL.

The chain is built from TRBV27 and TRBJ2-7; a possible D gene is TRBD1 (5 bases). The V end lost 0 bases, the J end lost 3 bases, and 9 bases lay between the germline ends. In germline, CDR1 is MNHEY, CDR2 SMNVEV (reference sequence). There are 14 residues in the CDR3. CDR3 loop: CASSLSTGIYEQYF. As DNA, the CDR3 is TGTGCCAGCAGTTTATCTACAGGTATCTACGAGCAGTACTTC.

The chain is built from TRBV11-2 and TRBJ2-7; D gene unclear. With 5 bases removed from V and 6 bases from J, the gap between germline ends came to 11 bases. The CDR3 totals 12 residues. CDR1 and CDR2 (germline): SGHAT, FQNNGV. CDR3 coding DNA: TGTGCCAGCAGCCCGGAAAGTGGCGAGCAGTACTTC. Encoded protein: CASSPESGEQYF.

V and J are TRBV10-1 and TRBJ1-1, with D hard to call. The V end was cut by 3 bases, the J end by 0 bases, with 5 bases between. The CDR3 loop spans 13 amino acids. The V gene's germline CDR1 is WNHNN and CDR2 SYGVQD (reference sequence). CDR3 sequence: CASSEAMNTEAFF. CDR3 DNA: TGCGCCAGCAGTGAAGCGATGAACACTGAAGCTTTCTTT.

This chain uses TRBV5-1 with TRBJ2-1; 8 bases align to TRBD1. Germline CDR1 and CDR2: SGHRS and YFSETQ. The junction had 1 base not matched to a gene; V was cut back by 3 bases and J by 8 bases. There are 12 residues in the CDR3. The CDR3 nucleotides are TGCGCCAGCAGCTGGACAGGGCATGAGCAGTTCTTC. As protein: CASSWTGHEQFF.

This chain joins TRBV7-9 and TRBJ2-1, with 14 positions matching TRBD2. Germline loops: CDR1 SEHNR, CDR2 FQNEAQ (reference sequence). The CDR3 spans 18 residues. V was clipped by 5 bases and J by 4 bases; unmatched bases: 10. The CDR3 region has the DNA TGTGCCAGCAGCGCAATCGGGACTAGCGGGAGTAGGTACAATGAGCAGTTCTTC. It yields the protein CASSAIGTSGSRYNEQFF.

This clone was observed a single time. The rearrangement uses TRBV6-1 and TRBJ1-2; 11 bases are a match to TRBD1. CDR3 size: 15 residues. Trimming took 3 bases from V and 4 from J; bases not matched to a gene: 4. Germline CDR1 reads MNHNS; CDR2 reads SASEGT. The CDR3 reads CASSEGTGGSYGYTF. In DNA form, the CDR3 reads TGTGCCAGCAGTGAGGGGACAGGGGGAAGCTATGGCTACACCTTC.

V gene TRBV19 combines with J gene TRBJ2-2; D perhaps matches TRBD2 (5 bases). Germline lookup yields CDR1 LNHDA and CDR2 SQIVND (reference sequence). CDR3 length: 15 residues. Trimming removed 1 base from V and 4 bases from J, with 10 bases in between. Here the CDR3 DNA reads TGTGCCAGTAGTATAGTCTGGACTCCCACCGGGGAGCTGTTTTTT. Amino acid sequence: CASSIVWTPTGELFF.

V and J are TRBV2 and TRBJ2-1, with a possible D match to TRBD1 (5 bases). The V end lost 4 bases, the J end lost 0 bases, and 13 bases lay between the germline ends. Germline CDR1 is SNHLY and CDR2 is FYNNEI. This CDR3 spans 16 amino acids. The CDR3 DNA sequence: TGTGCCAGCAGTGTAGTCGGCGACAGCTCCTACAATGAGCAGTTCTTC. The encoded protein is CASSVVGDSSYNEQFF.

The V gene is TRBV6-5, the J gene TRBJ2-5; 7 nucleotides match TRBD1. V lost 7 bases to trimming and J lost 2 bases; unmatched junction nucleotides: 4. CDR3 length equals 13 residues. Per germline, CDR1 MNHEY and CDR2 SVGAGI. This CDR3 is CASNRGYQETQYF. CDR3 DNA: TGTGCCAGCAACAGGGGTTATCAAGAGACCCAGTACTTC.

The chain joins TRBV29-1 to TRBJ2-1; TRBD1 aligns across 10 bases. The germline CDR1 and CDR2 sequences are SQVTM and ANQGSEA. The CDR3 is made up of 13 amino acids. The junction had 3 bases not matched to a gene; V was cut back by 4 bases and J by 6 bases. The CDR3 spells CSVAGQGINEQFF. As DNA, the CDR3 is TGCAGCGTTGCGGGACAGGGGATCAATGAGCAGTTCTTC.

This clone was seen just once. This chain joins TRBV6-5 and TRBJ2-7; D is ambiguous. The CDR3 is made up of 12 amino acids. CDR1 MNHEY and CDR2 SVGAGI come from the germline V gene. Trimming shortened V by 2 bases and J by 4 bases, and 6 bases separated the two germline ends. CDR3 bases: TGTGCCAGCAGTTACAACCTGTACGAGCAGTACTTC. It is translated as CASSYNLYEQYF.

V is TRBV2 and J is TRBJ1-1, with D perhaps matching TRBD1 (6 bases). Germline loops: CDR1 SNHLY, CDR2 FYNNEI. CDR3 length: 14 residues. V lost 6 bases and J lost 0, with 11 bases in between. The CDR3 here is CASSDRTMNTEAFF. The DNA of the CDR3 is TGTGCCAGCAGCGACAGGACCATGAACACTGAAGCTTTCTTT.

The chain is built from TRBV7-9 and TRBJ1-4, with 7 bases that match TRBD1. Per germline, CDR1 SEHNR and CDR2 FQNEAQ (reference sequence). There are 15 residues in the CDR3. V lost 1 base, J lost 4 bases, and 3 bases stayed unmatched. Written as DNA, the CDR3 is TGTGCCAGCAGCTTAGAGGGGACAGTTAATGAAAAACTGTTTTTT. It translates to CASSLEGTVNEKLFF.

This chain links TRBV6-5 with TRBJ1-1, with unresolved D. The CDR3 extends over 13 amino acids. V was trimmed by 4 bases and J by 6 bases, leaving 12 bases between them. Germline CDR1 and CDR2: MNHEY and SVGAGI. The CDR3 spells CASSSRPESEAFF. As DNA, the CDR3 is TGTGCCAGCAGTTCCCGTCCCGAGTCTGAAGCTTTCTTT.

This sequence joins TRBV7-2 and TRBJ1-6, with D hard to call. This CDR3 is built from 11 residues. V was shortened by 3 bases and J by 10 bases, with 4 bases between the two germline ends. Germline-derived CDR1 and CDR2 are SGHTA and FQGNSA. CDR3 in amino acids: CASSLGSPLHF. The DNA for the CDR3 is TGTGCCAGCAGCTTGGGGTCACCCCTCCACTTT.

This chain uses TRBV10-3 with TRBJ2-7, with 7 bases fitting TRBD2. The length of the CDR3 is 16 residues. Trimming took 2 bases from V and 1 from J; bases not matched to a gene: 8. Germline V gene sequence: CDR1 ENHRY, CDR2 SYGVKD. CDR3 coding DNA: TGTGCCATCAGTGAGACGGTGGCTAGCGGTTCCTACGAGCAGTACTTC. Translated, it gives CAISETVASGSYEQYF.

This chain uses TRBV3-1 (or the pseudogene TRBV3-2) with TRBJ1-1; D is possibly TRBD1 (5 bases). V lost 2 bases, J lost 1 base, and 11 bases lay in between. CDR1 and CDR2 (germline): LGHDT, YNNKEL (reference sequence). The CDR3 loop spans 15 amino acids. CDR3 sequence: CASSQISRANTEAFF. The CDR3 bases are TGTGCCAGCAGCCAAATAAGCAGGGCGAACACTGAAGCTTTCTTT.

The rearrangement uses TRBV7-8 and TRBJ2-2; D is unclear. Trimming stripped 8 bases from V and 0 bases from J, with 7 bases between. CDR1 SGHVS and CDR2 FQNEAQ come from the germline V gene. The CDR3 is made up of 13 amino acids. In nucleotides, the CDR3 is TGTGCCAGCGGCGACTCGAACACCGGGGAGCTGTTTTTT. It yields the protein CASGDSNTGELFF.

The chain couples TRBV7-9 to TRBJ2-1; a weak D match, TRBD1 (6 bases). Trimming cost V 0 bases and J 7 bases, with 16 bases left between them. CDR1 and CDR2 (germline): SEHNR, FQNEAQ (reference sequence). The CDR3 extends over 16 amino acids. The CDR3 coding sequence is TGTGCCAGCAGCTTAGCGGGCCAGGGGTACGTAAATGAGCAGTTCTTC. Translation: CASSLAGQGYVNEQFF.

V is TRBV10-2 and J is TRBJ2-1; 7 bases line up with TRBD1. V shed 6 bases and J 6 bases; nucleotides not matched to a gene: 8. The CDR3 spans 14 residues. The germline V gene has CDR1 WSHSY and CDR2 SAAADI. The CDR3 nucleotides are TGCGCCAGCAGCCAGACAGGGTCCCCCAATGAGCAGTTCTTC. Translating it yields CASSQTGSPNEQFF.

The chain combines TRBV7-9 with TRBJ2-7; D might be TRBD2 (5 bases). Trimming stripped 5 bases from V and 2 bases from J, with 19 bases between. Germline CDR1 SEHNR, CDR2 FQNEAQ (reference sequence). CDR3 length: 16 residues. The chain's CDR3 is CASSQALSGKAYEQYF. In DNA form, the CDR3 reads TGTGCCAGCAGCCAAGCCCTTTCGGGAAAGGCCTACGAGCAGTACTTC. The whole variable domain, remainder taken from reference TRBV7-9 and TRBJ2-7, is DTGVSQNPRHKITKRGQNVTFRCDPISEHNRLYWYRQTLGQGPEFLTYFQNEAQLEKSRLLSDRFSAERPKGSFSTLEIQRTEQGDSAMYLCASSQALSGKAYEQYFGPGTRLTVT.